This T cell receptor beta chain was observed in a study of shared clonotypes between healthy human individuals. Study context: A donor's plate count was three for CD4 naive and three for CD4 memory; CD8 naive had two and CD8 memory one.

Germline V gene data show CDR1 as GTSNPN and CDR2 as SVGIG (reference sequence). This CDR3 contains 14 residues. V was shortened by 5 bases and J by 6 bases, with 17 bases between the two germline ends. The assay was carried out at the deep level. Using immunoSEQ multiplex PCR, the repertoire was profiled, and TCRdb retains in-frame clones only, with some absent. The profile shows about 2.4 million clones, 80% to 95% of them singletons. The sequence came from a man between 18 and 35 years old in good health. Some clones in this sample may be carry-over from other donors' samples. The sequencing sample was made of naive CD4+ T cells from PBMCs. Subset defined: CD45RA+ positively selected. The chain uses TRBV30 and TRBJ1-5; perhaps TRBD1 as D (5 bases). The CDR3 is CAWGKDSIRQPQHF. CDR3 DNA sequence: TGTGCCTGGGGCAAAGACAGTATTCGTCAGCCCCAGCATTTT.